This is a list of T cell receptor beta chains from one sample in a study of blood T cell repertoires in COVID-19. The method was immunoSEQ multiplex PCR; TCRdb's version includes in-frame clones alone and lacks a portion of them. Found here are 250,000 or so clones, roughly 86% of them singletons; the top ten hold over 8%. Sequencing was done on a sample of peripheral blood. The receptors here all came from a man aged 40-49 years with active or convalescent COVID-19. Both conserved end residues are part of each CDR3. A D gene is named only where the DNA matches it firmly. Clone size is given for some rows only: seen once, a few or many times, or a class if the clone is expanded.

>NA|TRBV5-1|TRBJ2-3|TRBD1
TGCGCCAGCAGCTTGGGACGACAGGGATCAGATACGCAGTATTTT
CASSLGRQGSDTQYF
>NA|TRBV5-1|TRBJ2-1|NA
TGCGCCAGCAGCTTGGAACAGGGAGCCTACAATGAGCAGTTCTTC
CASSLEQGAYNEQFF
>NA|TRBV18|TRBJ2-5|NA
TGTGCCAGCTCACTAAACGAGAGATTGCAGGGAGAGACCCAGTACTTC
CASSLNERLQGETQYF
>NA|TRBV28|TRBJ1-4|NA
TGTGCCAGCAGCCCCAGGACTGGGGAAAAACTGTTTTTT
CASSPRTGEKLFF
>NA|TRBV18|TRBJ1-6|NA
TGTGCCAGCTCACCAGAGTTGGAGTCACCCCTCCACTTT
CASSPELESPLHF
>NA|TRBV30|TRBJ1-4|NA
TGTGCCTGGAGTGTAGGGGCACCAGGAAATAATGAAAAACTGTTTTTT
CAWSVGAPGNNEKLFF
>NA|TRBV7-9|TRBJ2-2|NA
TGTGCCAGCAGCTTACTACAGGCCCGAAACACCGGGGAGCTGTTTTTT
CASSLLQARNTGELFF
>NA|TRBV15|TRBJ2-7|TRBD1
TGTGCCACCGGGGGACAGGGAGTCGAGCAGTACTTC
CATGGQGVEQYF
>once|TRBV2|TRBJ2-2|TRBD1
TGTGCCAGCGGACGACAGGGAGTCACCGGGGAGCTGTTTTTT
CASGRQGVTGELFF
>NA|TRBV12-1|TRBJ2-7|NA
TGTGCCAGCAGCTGCGATACGCCCCGTGGGCCCTACGAGCAGTACTTC
CASSCDTPRGPYEQYF
>NA|TRBV19|TRBJ1-4|TRBD1
TGTGCCAGTAAAGACAGGGGACGGGAAAAACTGTTTTTT
CASKDRGREKLFF
>NA|TRBV4-1|TRBJ1-6|NA
TGCGCCAGCAGCCAACCAAGTAGAGAGCGGGGTCGGGCCGATAATTCACCCCTCCACTTT
CASSQPSRERGRADNSPLHF
>once|TRBV6-4|TRBJ1-1|NA
TGTGCCAGCAGCACCGACTTGAACACTGAAGCTTTCTTT
CASSTDLNTEAFF
>NA|TRBV19|TRBJ1-1|NA
TGTGCCACCCGGGACGCTCCCGGGCGGGGGGAAACGAACACTGAAGCTTTCTTT
CATRDAPGRGETNTEAFF
>NA|TRBV13|TRBJ2-3|TRBD2
TGTGCCAGCAGCCCCGGGACTAGCGGGGGATCTAGCACAGATACGCAGTATTTT
CASSPGTSGGSSTDTQYF
>NA|TRBV27|TRBJ1-5|NA
TGTGCCAGCAGTTTAAGACAGGTTTTTAATCAGCCCCAGCATTTT
CASSLRQVFNQPQHF